The entry that follows covers one TCR beta chain sequence. These data come from a study of blood T cells in healthy people across ages. V lost 0 bases to trimming and J lost 2 bases; unmatched junction nucleotides: 1. This CDR3 is 14 amino acids long. CDR1 is SGHNT and CDR2 is YYREEE in the germline V gene (reference sequence). A second PCR of 7 to 11 cycles used a sample-barcoded 5' primer and a J-beta primer mix. TCRdb reprocessed the 5' RACE reads via MiXCR and lists one record per CDR3 protein. The sample carries 1.5 million to 2 million distinct CDR3 sequences, about two fifths recorded once. V is TRBV5-4 and J is TRBJ1-2, with 7 bases matching TRBD1. This sequence was found in a human donor in good health. The sequencing sample was made of blood. The CDR3 DNA is TGTGCCAGCAGCTTGGAACAGGGGAACTATGGCTACACCTTC. This translates into CASSLEQGNYGYTF.